One sample yielded the 26 T cell receptor beta chains listed below, sequenced in a study of blood T cell repertoires in COVID-19. Profiling relied on immunoSEQ multiplex PCR, and the TCRdb table lists in-frame clones only, not all of them. This repertoire shows about 310,000 clones, roughly 87% found once; its top ten account for around 9.3%. The sample taken for sequencing was PBMCs or T cells enriched from blood (not recorded which). The receptors stem from a woman aged 18-30 years who had recovered from COVID-19.

The chain couples TRBV9 to TRBJ1-6; D not resolved. The CDR3 consists of 13 residues. Germline V lookup: CDR1 SGDLS, CDR2 YYNGEE. Trimming took 6 bases from V and 7 from J, leaving 11 bases between them. The CDR3 coding sequence is TGTGCCAGCACCCGAACGGGGAATTCACCCCTCCACTTT. Its protein is CASTRTGNSPLHF.

The gene calls are TRBV7-9 and TRBJ2-7, with 7 bases fitting TRBD1. The V gene end was trimmed by 3 bases and the J gene end by 0 bases; junction bases not matched to a gene: 5. Germline V gene sequence: CDR1 SEHNR, CDR2 FQNEAQ (reference sequence). The CDR3 spans 15 residues. CDR3 in amino acids: CASSFPGTVSYEQYF. In DNA form, the CDR3 reads TGTGCCAGCAGCTTCCCCGGGACAGTCTCCTACGAGCAGTACTTC.

This chain joins TRBV11-2 and TRBJ2-3; D gene ambiguous. Germline V gene data show CDR1 as SGHAT and CDR2 as FQNNGV. V lost 1 base and J 6 bases, leaving 8 bases between the germline ends. This CDR3 has 13 amino acids. The CDR3 nucleotides read TGTGCCAGCAGCTTAGTGATAGCCGATACGCAGTATTTT. Its protein product is CASSLVIADTQYF. Drawing the rest from reference TRBV11-2 and TRBJ2-3, the complete variable domain is EAGVAQSPRYKIIEKRQSVAFWCNPISGHATLYWYQQILGQGPKLLIQFQNNGVVDDSQLPKDRFSAERLKGVDSTLKIQPAKLEDSAVYLCASSLVIADTQYFGPGTRLTVL.

This clone was detected only once. The chain combines TRBV5-1 with TRBJ2-2; tentative D call: TRBD1 (6 bases). The CDR3 runs to 17 residues. From germline, CDR1 is SGHRS and CDR2 YFSETQ. Trimming pared 4 bases from V and 4 bases from J, leaving 20 bases between. CDR3 bases: TGCGCCAGCAGCACCGGACAGTACCATAGTACCACCGGGGAGCTGTTTTTT. It is translated as CASSTGQYHSTTGELFF.

The V call is TRBV7-2, the J call TRBJ1-2; tentative D call: TRBD1 (6 bases). The CDR3 sequence is 17 residues long. The germline V and J ends were trimmed by 1 base and 8 bases, with 23 bases remaining between them. CDR1 SGHTA and CDR2 FQGNSA come from the germline V gene. The CDR3 DNA reads TGTGCCAGCAGCTTAGTATCGGGGATTACGTCCCAGGGGGGCTACACCTTC. It is translated as CASSLVSGITSQGGYTF.

V is TRBV12-3 or TRBV12-4 and J is TRBJ2-7; no firm D call. V was trimmed by 3 bases and J by 4 bases, leaving 7 bases between them. There are 12 residues in the CDR3. The CDR3 protein is CASSFSTYEQYF. CDR3 coding DNA: TGTGCCAGCAGTTTCTCTACTTACGAGCAGTACTTC.

The V and J genes are TRBV15 and TRBJ2-1; 9 bases are shared with TRBD2. The trim removed 3 bases at V and 3 bases at J, leaving 3 bases unmatched. CDR1 is LNHNV and CDR2 is YYDKDF in the germline V gene (reference sequence). CDR3 length: 15 amino acids. This chain's CDR3 is CATSRSSGIYNEQFF. The CDR3 bases are TGTGCCACCAGCAGGTCTAGCGGGATCTACAATGAGCAGTTCTTC.

V usage is TRBV28 and J usage is TRBJ2-7; D is uncertain. The CDR3 is 13 amino acids. Germline loops: CDR1 MDHEN, CDR2 SYDVKM. V lost 3 bases to trimming and J lost 6 bases, with 12 bases between them. CDR3 sequence reads: CASSFGSSGEQYF. In DNA, the CDR3 is TGTGCCAGCAGTTTTGGTTCTTCGGGCGAGCAGTACTTC.

The J gene is TRBJ2-1, the V gene TRBV10-3, with 9 positions matching TRBD1. Germline values: CDR1 ENHRY, CDR2 SYGVKD. There are 14 residues in the CDR3. V gave up 4 bases and J gave up 5 bases; unmatched junction bases: 3. CDR3 bases: TGTGCCATCAGTGGACAGGGGGGGGACAATGAGCAGTTCTTC. Amino acids: CAISGQGGDNEQFF.

This chain connects TRBV18 to TRBJ1-2, with a weak D call TRBD1 (6 bases). V lost 3 bases, J lost 2 bases, and 13 bases lay in between. CDR3 length: 15 amino acids. Germline CDR1 is KGHSH and CDR2 is LQKENI. The DNA of the CDR3 is TGTGCCAGCTCACCCTCAGGGGAAGGAAACTATGGCTACACCTTC. Translating it yields CASSPSGEGNYGYTF.

This clone was recorded at least ten times. The chain has TRBV9 and TRBJ2-3, with 9 bases matching TRBD2. Germline CDR1 reads SGDLS; CDR2 reads YYNGEE. This CDR3 contains 17 residues. The trim removed 4 bases at V and 3 bases at J, leaving 12 bases unmatched. In nucleotides, the CDR3 is TGTGCCAGCAGCCACCGTGAACGAAGCGGGGGGACAGATACGCAGTATTTT. It encodes CASSHRERSGGTDTQYF.

The chain's CDR3 is CASSDPTGDNSPLHF. CDR3 nucleotide sequence: TGTGCCAGCAGCGACCCTACAGGGGATAATTCACCCCTCCACTTT. The chain couples TRBV2 to TRBJ1-6; 7 bases are a match to TRBD1. Germline V gene lookup returns CDR1 SNHLY and CDR2 FYNNEI. J gave up 5 bases and V 6 bases, and 7 bases lay outside the gene matches. This CDR3 has 15 residues.

This chain links TRBV4-2 with TRBJ2-5; the match to TRBD2 covers 13 bases. The CDR3 is 17 amino acids. Trimming cost V 3 bases and J 5 bases; bases outside gene matches: 9. Germline V gene lookup returns CDR1 LGHNA and CDR2 YNFKEQ. CDR3 nucleotides: TGTGCCAGCAGCCAGGACGGGACTAGCGGGATTGGGGAGACCCAGTACTTC. Amino acid sequence: CASSQDGTSGIGETQYF.

The V and J genes are TRBV27 and TRBJ2-3, with 9 bases aligning to TRBD2. J lost 0 bases, V lost 6 bases, and 13 bases had no gene match. The CDR3 is made up of 18 amino acids. Per the germline V gene, CDR1 is MNHEY and CDR2 is SMNVEV (reference sequence). Here the CDR3 DNA reads TGTGCCAGCAGCGAACTGGGTAGCGGGAGCCGAAGCACAGATACGCAGTATTTT. As protein: CASSELGSGSRSTDTQYF.

J is TRBJ1-1 and V is TRBV2, with 9 bases that match TRBD1. In germline, CDR1 is SNHLY, CDR2 FYNNEI. V trimming: 7 bases; J trimming: 6 bases; junction bases outside the gene matches: 6. The CDR3 spans 13 residues. CDR3 DNA: TGTGCCAGCACCGGAGACAGGGGGGCTGAAGCTTTCTTT. Translated, it gives CASTGDRGAEAFF.

The chain couples TRBV3-1 (or the pseudogene TRBV3-2) to TRBJ1-2; 7 bases align to TRBD1. CDR1 is LGHDT, CDR2 YNNKEL, per germline (reference sequence). Trimming removed 3 bases from V and 4 bases from J; junction bases left unmatched: 5. There are 14 residues in the CDR3. The CDR3 nucleotides read TGTGCCAGCAGCCACCTGGGACAGCCCTATGGCTACACCTTC. It translates to CASSHLGQPYGYTF.

The chain carries TRBV7-2 and TRBJ1-1, with 9 bases that match TRBD1. Losses at the gene ends were 4 bases for V and 1 base for J; bases not matched to a gene: 7. Germline CDR1 is SGHTA and CDR2 is FQGNSA. The CDR3 has 16 residues. The DNA of the CDR3 is TGTGCCAGCAGCTATACCGGGACAGGGTGGAACACTGAAGCTTTCTTT. Translated, it gives CASSYTGTGWNTEAFF.

This clone has just a few counts. V and J are TRBV5-5 and TRBJ1-5, with D tentatively TRBD1 (6 bases). V lost 0 bases and J 6 bases, leaving 10 bases between the germline ends. This CDR3 contains 14 residues. Germline values: CDR1 SGHKS, CDR2 YYEKEE (reference sequence). The CDR3 DNA sequence: TGTGCCAGCAGCTTGGACAGGGTCTCTCAGCCCCAGCATTTT. Residues: CASSLDRVSQPQHF. The full variable domain, its missing parts supplied by reference TRBV5-5 and TRBJ1-5, is DAGVTQSPTHLIKTRGQQVTLRCSPISGHKSVSWYQQVLGQGPQFIFQYYEKEERGRGNFPDRFSARQFPNYSSELNVNALLLGDSALYLCASSLDRVSQPQHFGDGTRLSIL.

V and J are TRBV29-1 and TRBJ1-5, with TRBD1 matching 7 bases. With V trimmed by 5 bases and J by 0 bases, 4 bases remained unmatched. CDR3 size: 14 residues. Germline loops: CDR1 SQVTM, CDR2 ANQGSEA. The CDR3 sequence: CSVTGDDSNQPQHF. The CDR3 DNA sequence: TGCAGCGTTACAGGGGATGATAGCAATCAGCCCCAGCATTTT.

The chain couples TRBV28 to TRBJ1-4; no firm D call. V lost 3 bases to trimming and J lost 7 bases, with 9 bases between them. CDR1 MDHEN and CDR2 SYDVKM come from the germline V gene. The CDR3 has 13 residues. The CDR3 here is CASSLLEGEKLFF. The CDR3 DNA sequence: TGTGCCAGCAGTTTGTTAGAGGGTGAAAAACTGTTTTTT.

The table lists this clone with a count of one. The chain is built from TRBV11-2 and TRBJ1-5; TRBD1 might be the D (5 bases). The CDR3 sequence is 14 residues long. CDR1 and CDR2 from the germline V gene are SGHAT and FQNNGV. The ends were cut back, 2 bases at V and 4 bases at J, with 9 bases in the middle. The CDR3 is CASSLSGRNQPQHF. The DNA for the CDR3 is TGTGCCAGCAGCTTATCAGGGCGGAATCAGCCCCAGCATTTT.

The chain joins TRBV11-2 to TRBJ2-3; 7 nucleotides agree with TRBD2. Trimming took 3 bases from V and 0 from J; bases not matched to a gene: 6. Germline V gives CDR1 SGHAT, CDR2 FQNNGV. This CDR3 contains 16 residues. CDR3 in DNA: TGTGCCAGCAGCTTTCGAGCTAGCGGTAGCACAGATACGCAGTATTTT. Protein product: CASSFRASGSTDTQYF. The full variable domain, its missing parts supplied by reference TRBV11-2 and TRBJ2-3, is EAGVAQSPRYKIIEKRQSVAFWCNPISGHATLYWYQQILGQGPKLLIQFQNNGVVDDSQLPKDRFSAERLKGVDSTLKIQPAKLEDSAVYLCASSFRASGSTDTQYFGPGTRLTVL.

This clone was seen more than once but under ten times. CDR3 in amino acids: CASSLLVGRVYEQYF. In nucleotides, the CDR3 is TGTGCCAGCAGCTTGTTGGTGGGCAGGGTCTACGAGCAGTACTTC. This rearrangement joins TRBV5-5 to TRBJ2-7; tentatively, D is TRBD1 (5 bases). Germline-derived CDR1 and CDR2 are SGHKS and YYEKEE (reference sequence). V dropped 1 base and J dropped 3 bases, with 14 bases sitting between them. This CDR3 spans 15 amino acids. Looking up the rest from reference TRBV5-5 and TRBJ2-7 gives the full variable domain: DAGVTQSPTHLIKTRGQQVTLRCSPISGHKSVSWYQQVLGQGPQFIFQYYEKEERGRGNFPDRFSARQFPNYSSELNVNALLLGDSALYLCASSLLVGRVYEQYFGPGTRLTVT.

This chain joins TRBV13 and TRBJ2-3, with TRBD2 as a possible D gene (5 bases). The germline V gene has CDR1 PRHDT and CDR2 FYEKMQ (reference sequence). The CDR3 spans 16 residues. Between the trimmed V and J ends, which lost 2 bases and 6 bases, there was a span of 18 bases. DNA of the CDR3: TGTGCCAGCAGCTTATTCGGGGAGACCCTCCGGGATACGCAGTATTTT. It specifies CASSLFGETLRDTQYF.

V and J are TRBV5-4 and TRBJ2-3, with 9 bases aligning to TRBD1. V shed 4 bases and J 1 base; nucleotides not matched to a gene: 4. CDR1 SGHNT and CDR2 YYREEE come from the germline V gene (reference sequence). The CDR3 covers 15 residues. Written as DNA, the CDR3 is TGTGCCAGCAGCGCAAGGGACAGGGGCACAGATACGCAGTATTTT. This translates into CASSARDRGTDTQYF. Full variable domain (outside the CDR3, taken from reference TRBV5-4 and TRBJ2-3): ETGVTQSPTHLIKTRGQQVTLRCSSQSGHNTVSWYQQALGQGPQFIFQYYREEENGRGNFPPRFSGLQFPNYSSELNVNALELDDSALYLCASSARDRGTDTQYFGPGTRLTVL.

This rearrangement joins TRBV4-3 to TRBJ1-3; a possible D gene is TRBD1 (6 bases). CDR3 length equals 16 residues. Trimming pared 4 bases from V and 2 bases from J, leaving 15 bases between. CDR1 is LGHNA and CDR2 is YSLEER in the germline V gene. The CDR3 protein is CASSPLKHRAGNTIYF. The CDR3 nucleotides are TGCGCCAGCAGCCCGTTGAAGCACAGGGCTGGAAACACCATATATTTT.